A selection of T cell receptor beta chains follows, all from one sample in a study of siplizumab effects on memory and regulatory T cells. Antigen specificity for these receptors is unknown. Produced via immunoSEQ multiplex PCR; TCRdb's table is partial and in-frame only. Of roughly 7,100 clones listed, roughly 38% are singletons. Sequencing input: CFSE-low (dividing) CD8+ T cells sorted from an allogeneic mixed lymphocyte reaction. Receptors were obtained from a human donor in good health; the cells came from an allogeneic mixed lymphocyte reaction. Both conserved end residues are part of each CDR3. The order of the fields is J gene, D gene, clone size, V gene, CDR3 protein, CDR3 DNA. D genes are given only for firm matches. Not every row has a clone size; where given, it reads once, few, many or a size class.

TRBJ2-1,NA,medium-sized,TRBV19,CASSIGQSSYNEQFF,TGTGCCAGTAGTATAGGCCAGAGCTCCTACAATGAGCAGTTCTTC
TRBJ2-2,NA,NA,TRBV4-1,CASSQDSGELFF,TGCGCCAGCAGCCAAGATTCCGGGGAGCTGTTTTTT
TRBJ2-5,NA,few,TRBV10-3,CAIRPGPNQETQYF,TGTGCCATCAGGCCGGGGCCAAACCAAGAGACCCAGTACTTC
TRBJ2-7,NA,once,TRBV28,CASSTGTPYEQYF,TGTGCCAGCAGTACCGGGACACCTTATGAGCAGTACTTC
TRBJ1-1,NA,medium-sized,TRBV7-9,CASSFGDTEAFF,TGTGCCAGCAGCTTCGGGGACACTGAAGCTTTCTTT
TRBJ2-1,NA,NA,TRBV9,CASNEGMGEQFF,TGTGCCAGCAATGAGGGAATGGGTGAGCAGTTCTTC
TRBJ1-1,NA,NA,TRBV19,CASSMGLNTEAFF,TGTGCCAGTAGTATGGGTTTGAACACTGAAGCTTTCTTT
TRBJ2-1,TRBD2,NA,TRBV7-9,CASSNPGLAVHEQFF,TGTGCCAGCAGTAATCCGGGACTAGCCGTCCATGAGCAGTTCTTC
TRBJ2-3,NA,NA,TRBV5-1,CASSLLGYSKTDTQYF,TGCGCCAGCAGCTTGCTAGGCTACTCAAAAACAGATACGCAGTATTTT
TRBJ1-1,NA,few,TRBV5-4,CASSLRLGGNTEAFF,TGTGCCAGCTCACTCCGGTTGGGGGGAAACACTGAAGCTTTCTTT
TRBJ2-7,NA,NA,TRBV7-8,CASSLSGSRDNYEQYF,TGTGCCAGCAGCTTATCTGGATCTCGGGACAACTACGAGCAGTACTTC
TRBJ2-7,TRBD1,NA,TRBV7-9,CASSFPTGAEQYF,TGTGCCAGCAGCTTTCCTACAGGGGCCGAGCAGTACTTC
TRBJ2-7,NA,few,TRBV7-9,CASSPPPWDEQYF,TGTGCCAGCAGCCCACCACCCTGGGACGAGCAGTACTTC
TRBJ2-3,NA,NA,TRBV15,CATSRGRTASTDTQYF,TGTGCCACCAGCAGAGGCCGGACGGCTAGCACAGATACGCAGTATTTT
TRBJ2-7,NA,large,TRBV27,CASSPTGLYEQYF,TGTGCCAGCAGTCCGACAGGCCTCTACGAGCAGTACTTC
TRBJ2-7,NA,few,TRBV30,CAWADSYEQYF,TGTGCCTGGGCAGACTCCTACGAGCAGTACTTC
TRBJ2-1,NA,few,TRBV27,CASSLGGIGEQFF,TGTGCCAGCAGTTTAGGAGGGATAGGTGAGCAGTTCTTC
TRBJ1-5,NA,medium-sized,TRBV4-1,CASSSLSNQPQHF,TGCGCCAGCAGCTCTCTTAGCAATCAGCCCCAGCATTTT
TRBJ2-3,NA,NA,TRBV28,CASSADAGQPTNTDTQYF,TGTGCCAGCAGTGCAGACGCGGGACAACCCACGAACACAGATACGCAGTATTTT
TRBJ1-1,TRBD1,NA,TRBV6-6,CASSYRGQLEAFF,TGTGCCAGCAGTTACCGGGGACAGCTTGAAGCTTTCTTT
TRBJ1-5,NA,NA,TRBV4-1,CASSQGQVGNQPQHF,TGCGCCAGCAGCCAAGGACAGGTTGGTAATCAGCCCCAGCATTTT
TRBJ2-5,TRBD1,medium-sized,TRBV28,CASSLAGTGVQETQYF,TGTGCCAGCAGTTTGGCCGGGACAGGGGTCCAAGAGACCCAGTACTTC
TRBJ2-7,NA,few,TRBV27,CASSLALSYEQYF,TGTGCCAGCAGCCTTGCTTTATCCTACGAGCAGTACTTC
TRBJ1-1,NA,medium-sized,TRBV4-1,CASRLWDGSPEAFF,TGCGCCAGCCGCCTCTGGGACGGCTCACCGGAAGCTTTCTTT
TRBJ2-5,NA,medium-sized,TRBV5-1,CASSLEWVVVSETQYF,TGCGCCAGCAGCTTGGAATGGGTAGTAGTTTCGGAGACCCAGTACTTC
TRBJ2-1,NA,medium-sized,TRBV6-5,CASSYSYPGDNEQFF,TGTGCCAGCAGTTACTCCTATCCTGGGGACAATGAGCAGTTCTTC
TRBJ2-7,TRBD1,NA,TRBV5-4,CASSSQGSYEQYF,TGTGCCAGCAGCTCACAGGGGTCCTACGAGCAGTACTTC
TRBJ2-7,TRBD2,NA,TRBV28,CASSYLAGVGEQYF,TGTGCCAGCAGTTACCTAGCGGGAGTAGGGGAGCAGTACTTC
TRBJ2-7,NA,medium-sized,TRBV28,CASGYRAYEQYF,TGTGCCAGCGGTTACAGAGCCTACGAGCAGTACTTC
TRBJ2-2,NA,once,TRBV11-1,CASSGVGTNTGELFF,TGTGCCAGCAGCGGAGTAGGGACTAACACCGGGGAGCTGTTTTTT
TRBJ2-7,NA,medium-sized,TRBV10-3,CAIGQGHEQYF,TGTGCCATCGGCCAGGGCCACGAGCAGTACTTC
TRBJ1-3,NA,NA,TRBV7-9,CASSLPDSHSGNTIYF,TGTGCCAGCAGCTTACCGGACAGCCACTCTGGAAACACCATATATTTT
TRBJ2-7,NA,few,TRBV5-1,CASSEDPFYEQYF,TGCGCCAGCAGTGAAGACCCTTTTTACGAGCAGTACTTC
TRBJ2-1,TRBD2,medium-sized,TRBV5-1,CASSSQRSGNNEQFF,TGCGCCAGCAGTTCCCAAAGAAGCGGGAACAATGAGCAGTTCTTC
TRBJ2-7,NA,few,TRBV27,CASGPWGTEQYF,TGTGCCAGCGGGCCTTGGGGGACCGAGCAGTACTTC
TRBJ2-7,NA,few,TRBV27,CASSLTATYEQYF,TGTGCCAGCAGTCTAACAGCAACCTACGAGCAGTACTTC
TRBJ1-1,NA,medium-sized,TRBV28,CASSFSGGVTEAFF,TGTGCCAGCAGTTTCAGTGGCGGGGTCACTGAAGCTTTCTTT
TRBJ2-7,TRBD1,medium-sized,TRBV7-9,CASSSGTDSYEQYF,TGTGCCAGCAGCTCCGGGACAGACTCCTACGAGCAGTACTTC
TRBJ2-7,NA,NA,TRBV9,CASSVGGGPGDEQYF,TGTGCCAGCAGCGTAGGGGGAGGTCCAGGGGACGAGCAGTACTTC
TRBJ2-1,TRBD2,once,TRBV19,CASPILAANYNEQFF,TGTGCCAGCCCTATTCTAGCGGCAAACTACAATGAGCAGTTCTTC
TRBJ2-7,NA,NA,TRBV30,CAWMYRVGTYEQYF,TGTGCCTGGATGTACAGGGTTGGGACCTACGAGCAGTACTTC
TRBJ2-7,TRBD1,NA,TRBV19,CASRDRLAGGYEQYF,TGTGCCAGTAGAGACCGTCTGGCAGGGGGCTACGAGCAGTACTTC
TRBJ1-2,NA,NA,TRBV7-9,CASSLGSQKRGYTF,TGTGCCAGCAGCTTAGGCAGCCAGAAGCGGGGCTACACCTTC
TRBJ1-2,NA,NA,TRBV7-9,CASSPGGSPANYGYTF,TGTGCCAGCAGCCCGGGCGGGAGCCCAGCTAACTATGGCTACACCTTC
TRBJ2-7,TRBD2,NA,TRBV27,CASSPGGYYEQYF,TGTGCCAGCAGTCCGGGGGGGTACTACGAGCAGTACTTC
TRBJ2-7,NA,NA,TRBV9,CASSVGGEYEQYF,TGTGCCAGCAGCGTAGGCGGGGAATACGAGCAGTACTTC
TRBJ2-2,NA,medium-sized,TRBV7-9,CASSYPNTGELFF,TGTGCCAGCAGCTATCCTAACACCGGGGAGCTGTTTTTT
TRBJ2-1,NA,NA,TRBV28,CASSSWMGAYNEQFF,TGTGCCAGCAGTTCTTGGATGGGCGCCTACAATGAGCAGTTCTTC
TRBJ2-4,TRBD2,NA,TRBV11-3,CASSSLAGGDNIQYF,TGTGCCAGCAGCTCCCTAGCGGGAGGAGATAACATTCAGTACTTC
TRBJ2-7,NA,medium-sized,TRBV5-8,CASSAPPGEQYF,TGTGCCAGCAGCGCACCCCCGGGCGAGCAGTACTTC
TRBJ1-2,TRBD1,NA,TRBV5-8,CASSFPGGAWYGYTF,TGTGCCAGCAGCTTCCCAGGGGGTGCTTGGTATGGCTACACCTTC